Listed below are T cell receptor beta chains from one sample, sequenced in a study of T cells in Graves' hyperthyroidism and ophthalmopathy. From the multiplex PCR reads, TCRdb called clonotypes with MiXCR, one entry per CDR3 protein. The repertoire includes over 300,000 distinct CDR3 sequences, roughly 13% of them detected once, and approximately 35% sits in the top ten. The sequencing input was blood. The receptors shown here come from a woman in her 40s with Graves' ophthalmopathy. Each CDR3 is given with its conserved first and last residue. Fields, in order: CDR3 protein, CDR3 DNA, D gene, V gene, clone size, J gene. The D gene is left open where the match is weak. Clone size is shown for a subset of rows, as once, few, many or a class of expanded clone.

CAITEMGGDSPLHF | TGTGCCATCACCGAGATGGGGGGGGATTCACCCCTCCACTTT | NA | TRBV10-3 | NA | TRBJ1-6
CSPASEETQYF | TGCAGTCCAGCGTCGGAAGAGACCCAGTACTTC | NA | TRBV20-1 | many | TRBJ2-5
CASSVTSGGLSSYNEQFF | TGTGCCAGCAGCGTGACTAGCGGGGGGCTTAGCTCCTACAATGAGCAGTTCTTC | TRBD2 | TRBV9 | NA | TRBJ2-1
CSARPTVNTDTQYF | TGCAGCGCCCGGCCCACGGTAAACACAGATACGCAGTATTTT | NA | TRBV29-1 | many | TRBJ2-3
CSARGLGRGEQYF | TGCAGTGCTAGAGGACTCGGGAGAGGCGAGCAGTACTTC | NA | TRBV20-1 | many | TRBJ2-7
CASAGTATNEQFF | TGCGCCAGCGCAGGGACAGCGACCAATGAGCAGTTCTTC | TRBD1 | TRBV5-1 | NA | TRBJ2-1
CASSEPWVGGQETQYF | TGTGCCAGCAGCGAACCATGGGTGGGGGGCCAAGAGACCCAGTACTTC | NA | TRBV2 | many | TRBJ2-5
CASSPLGGQGWFGELFF | TGTGCCAGCAGTCCCCTAGGAGGTCAGGGGTGGTTCGGGGAGCTGTTTTTT | NA | TRBV12-3/TRBV12-4 | many | TRBJ2-2
CASSPSIAFSGNTIYF | TGTGCCAGCTCACCGAGTATTGCGTTCTCTGGAAACACCATATATTTT | NA | TRBV18 | few | TRBJ1-3
CASSQFNHRKDTEAFF | TGTGCCAGCAGCCAATTCAATCACAGGAAAGACACTGAAGCTTTCTTT | NA | TRBV12-3/TRBV12-4 | many | TRBJ1-1
CSVQGLPYYEQYF | TGCAGCGTCCAGGGACTACCCTACTACGAGCAGTACTTC | TRBD2 | TRBV29-1 | NA | TRBJ2-7
CASSLTRGYTEAFF | TGTGCCAGCAGTTTGACCAGGGGCTACACTGAAGCTTTCTTT | NA | TRBV7-9 | NA | TRBJ1-1
CASSRQELLHGYTF | TGTGCCAGCAGCCGACAGGAGTTGCTCCATGGCTACACCTTC | NA | TRBV7-9 | few | TRBJ1-2
CASSISESPLHF | TGTGCCAGTAGTATATCAGAATCACCCCTCCACTTT | NA | TRBV19 | few | TRBJ1-6
CASKGGQNYGYTF | TGTGCCAGCAAGGGAGGGCAGAACTATGGCTACACCTTC | NA | TRBV6-8 | NA | TRBJ1-2
CASSDRGTEAFF | TGTGCCAGCAGTGACAGAGGCACTGAAGCTTTCTTT | NA | TRBV2 | many | TRBJ1-1
CASSEGRIAYEQYF | TGTGCCAGCAGTGAAGGACGAATTGCCTACGAGCAGTACTTC | NA | TRBV2 | NA | TRBJ2-7
CASSLDTRPQQFF | TGTGCCAGCAGCCTGGACACTCGGCCCCAGCAGTTCTTC | NA | TRBV3-1 | many | TRBJ2-1
CATSDPGYGYTF | TGTGCCACCAGTGATCCTGGCTATGGCTACACCTTC | NA | TRBV24-1 | NA | TRBJ1-2
CASSLLQGASPLHF | TGTGCCAGCAGCTTACTCCAGGGTGCTTCACCCCTCCACTTT | NA | TRBV7-9 | NA | TRBJ1-6
CASRRELNGFNEKLFF | TGTGCCAGCCGCCGGGAGCTCAATGGGTTTAATGAAAAACTGTTTTTT | NA | TRBV2 | many | TRBJ1-4
CAIGLAGYNEQFF | TGTGCCATCGGACTAGCGGGTTACAATGAGCAGTTCTTC | TRBD2 | TRBV10-3 | NA | TRBJ2-1
CAISESTGTGPGPNGYTF | TGTGCCATCAGTGAGTCGACGGGCACAGGCCCCGGTCCGAATGGCTACACCTTC | NA | TRBV10-3 | many | TRBJ1-2
CASSPLQGANSPLHF | TGTGCCAGCAGCCCGCTACAGGGGGCGAATTCACCCCTCCACTTT | TRBD1 | TRBV7-9 | many | TRBJ1-6
CASSPRGGPQPQHF | TGTGCCAGCAGTCCCCGGGGGGGGCCTCAGCCCCAGCATTTT | NA | TRBV27 | many | TRBJ1-5
CASGLGLAGPDEQFF | TGTGCTAGTGGTTTGGGACTAGCGGGACCCGATGAGCAGTTCTTC | TRBD2 | TRBV12-5 | many | TRBJ2-1
CASSPRPGLAVYNEQFF | TGCGCCAGCAGCCCCCGACCGGGACTAGCTGTGTACAATGAGCAGTTCTTC | TRBD2 | TRBV5-1 | few | TRBJ2-1
CSADWTASSYEQYF | TGCAGTGCGGATTGGACAGCTAGCTCCTACGAGCAGTACTTC | NA | TRBV20-1 | NA | TRBJ2-7
CASSFLSGGYTF | TGTGCCAGCAGCTTTCTGTCGGGGGGCTACACCTTC | NA | TRBV5-5 | NA | TRBJ1-2
CASSGLAVGGELFF | TGTGCCAGCAGTGGACTAGCGGTCGGCGGGGAGCTGTTTTTT | TRBD2 | TRBV12-3/TRBV12-4 | many | TRBJ2-2
CASSSLGGQGAKTQYF | TGTGCCAGCAGTTCCCTGGGGGGACAGGGGGCAAAGACCCAGTACTTC | TRBD1 | TRBV12-3/TRBV12-4 | many | TRBJ2-5
CASSPPRGRGGWETQYF | TGTGCCAGCAGTCCGCCCCGGGGGCGGGGGGGCTGGGAGACCCAGTACTTC | TRBD2 | TRBV6-1 | few | TRBJ2-5
CAVRQGDVDEQFF | TGTGCCGTGCGACAGGGGGATGTGGATGAGCAGTTCTTC | TRBD1 | TRBV27 | few | TRBJ2-1
CASSDTPTGATDTQYF | TGTGCCAGCAGTGATACGCCGACAGGGGCCACAGATACGCAGTATTTT | TRBD1 | TRBV6-1 | many | TRBJ2-3
CASRTVGGNEKLFF | TGTGCCAGCAGGACCGTGGGGGGTAATGAAAAACTGTTTTTT | NA | TRBV28 | many | TRBJ1-4
CASSPGTGGSGNTIYF | TGTGCCAGCTCACCAGGGACAGGGGGCTCTGGAAACACCATATATTTT | TRBD1 | TRBV18 | NA | TRBJ1-3
CASSTKTSTEQFF | TGTGCCAGCAGCACCAAGACTAGCACCGAGCAGTTCTTC | TRBD2 | TRBV7-2 | many | TRBJ2-1
CASETSGGTDTQYF | TGTGCCAGCGAGACTAGCGGGGGCACAGATACGCAGTATTTT | TRBD2 | TRBV7-2 | NA | TRBJ2-3
CASGGSSYNSPLHF | TGTGCCAGCGGCGGGTCGTCCTATAATTCACCCCTCCACTTT | NA | TRBV28 | NA | TRBJ1-6
CSANELARPGNEQFF | TGCAGTGCTAACGAACTAGCGCGTCCTGGCAATGAGCAGTTCTTC | TRBD2 | TRBV20-1 | NA | TRBJ2-1
CASSLDPTGLRVRNTEAFF | TGTGCCAGCAGCTTGGACCCAACAGGATTAAGAGTCCGGAACACTGAAGCTTTCTTT | NA | TRBV5-8 | NA | TRBJ1-1
CASSQGDYRTDIQYF | TGTGCCAGCAGCCAAGGAGACTACCGGACGGACATTCAGTACTTC | NA | TRBV3-1 | few | TRBJ2-4
CSARDVQGQTNEKLFF | TGCAGTGCTAGAGATGTTCAAGGACAGACTAATGAAAAACTGTTTTTT | NA | TRBV20-1 | many | TRBJ1-4
CASSLGTSGVTDTQYF | TGTGCCAGCAGCCTAGGGACTAGCGGGGTCACAGATACGCAGTATTTT | TRBD2 | TRBV27 | many | TRBJ2-3
CATSRVTTGTSGYTF | TGTGCCACCAGCAGAGTAACTACCGGGACAAGCGGCTACACCTTC | NA | TRBV15 | few | TRBJ1-2
CASGLESTGELFF | TGTGCTAGTGGTTTGGAGAGTACCGGGGAGCTGTTTTTT | NA | TRBV12-5 | NA | TRBJ2-2
CASSQGNEQYF | TGTGCCAGCAGCCAAGGGAACGAGCAGTACTTC | NA | TRBV3-1 | many | TRBJ2-7
CASSVASGNSYNEQFF | TGTGCCAGCAGCGTTGCTAGCGGGAACTCCTACAATGAGCAGTTCTTC | TRBD2 | TRBV9 | NA | TRBJ2-1
CASSLSGRTYEQYF | TGTGCCAGCAGTTTATCGGGACGGACCTACGAGCAGTACTTC | NA | TRBV28 | many | TRBJ2-7
CASSLGRTQETQYF | TGTGCCAGCAGCCTCGGGAGGACTCAAGAGACCCAGTACTTC | TRBD2 | TRBV12-3/TRBV12-4 | NA | TRBJ2-5